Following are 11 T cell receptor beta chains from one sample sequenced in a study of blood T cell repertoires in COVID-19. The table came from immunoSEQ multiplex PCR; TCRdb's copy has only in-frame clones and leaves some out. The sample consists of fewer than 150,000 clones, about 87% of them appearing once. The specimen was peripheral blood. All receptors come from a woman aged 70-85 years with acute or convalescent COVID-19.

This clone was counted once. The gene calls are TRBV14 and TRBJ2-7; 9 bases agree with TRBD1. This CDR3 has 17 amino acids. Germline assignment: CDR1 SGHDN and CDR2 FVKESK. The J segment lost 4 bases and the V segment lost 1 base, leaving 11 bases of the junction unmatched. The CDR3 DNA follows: TGTGCCAGCAGCCAAGGAGGTACAGGGGGCTTTGGTTACGAGCAGTACTTC. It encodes CASSQGGTGGFGYEQYF.

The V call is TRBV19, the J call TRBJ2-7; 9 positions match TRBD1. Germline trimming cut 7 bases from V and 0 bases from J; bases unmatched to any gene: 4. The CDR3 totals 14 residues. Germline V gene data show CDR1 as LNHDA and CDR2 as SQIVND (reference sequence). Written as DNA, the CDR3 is TGTGCCAGTAAGAGGACAGGGGCCTCCTACGAGCAGTACTTC. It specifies CASKRTGASYEQYF.

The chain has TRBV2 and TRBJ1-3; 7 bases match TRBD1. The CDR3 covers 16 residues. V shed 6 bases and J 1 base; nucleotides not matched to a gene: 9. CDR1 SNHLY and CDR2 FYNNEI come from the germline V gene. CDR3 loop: CASRPGGQISGNTIYF. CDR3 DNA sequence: TGTGCCAGCAGGCCCGGGGGACAGATTTCTGGAAACACCATATATTTT.

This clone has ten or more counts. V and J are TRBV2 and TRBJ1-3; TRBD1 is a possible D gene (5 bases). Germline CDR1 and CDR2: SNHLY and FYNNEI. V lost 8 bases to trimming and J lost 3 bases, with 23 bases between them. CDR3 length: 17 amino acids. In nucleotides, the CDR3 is TGTGCCAGCTTCCCCGGGCAAGGGGTGTCAGGTGGAAACACCATATATTTT. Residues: CASFPGQGVSGGNTIYF.

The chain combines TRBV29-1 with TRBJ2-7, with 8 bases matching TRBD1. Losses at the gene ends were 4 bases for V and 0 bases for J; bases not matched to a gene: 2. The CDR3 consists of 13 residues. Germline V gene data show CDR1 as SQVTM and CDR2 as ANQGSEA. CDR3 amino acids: CSVGGQASYEQYF. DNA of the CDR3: TGCAGCGTTGGGGGACAGGCCTCCTACGAGCAGTACTTC.

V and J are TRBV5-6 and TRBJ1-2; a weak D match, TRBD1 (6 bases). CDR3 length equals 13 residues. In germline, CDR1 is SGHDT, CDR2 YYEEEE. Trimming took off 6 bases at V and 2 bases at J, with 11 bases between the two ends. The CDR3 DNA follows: TGTGCCAGCACAAACAGGGCCAACTATGGCTACACCTTC. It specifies CASTNRANYGYTF.

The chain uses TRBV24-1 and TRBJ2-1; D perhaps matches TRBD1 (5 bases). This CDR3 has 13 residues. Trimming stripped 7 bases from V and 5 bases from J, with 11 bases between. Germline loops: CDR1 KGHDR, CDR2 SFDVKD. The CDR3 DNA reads TGTGCCACCAGGGATACAGGAGACAATGAGCAGTTCTTC. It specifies CATRDTGDNEQFF.

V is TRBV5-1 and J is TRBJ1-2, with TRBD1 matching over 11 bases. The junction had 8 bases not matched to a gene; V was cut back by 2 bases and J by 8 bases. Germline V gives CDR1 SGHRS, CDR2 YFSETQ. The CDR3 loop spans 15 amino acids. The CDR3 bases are TGCGCCAGCAGCTTAACTCAAGGGACAGGGGGAGGCTACACCTTC. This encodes CASSLTQGTGGGYTF.

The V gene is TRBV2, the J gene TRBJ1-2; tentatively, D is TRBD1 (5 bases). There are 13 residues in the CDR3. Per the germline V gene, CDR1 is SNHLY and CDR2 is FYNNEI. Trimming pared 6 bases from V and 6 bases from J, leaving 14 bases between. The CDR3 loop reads CASRDDSRDGYTF. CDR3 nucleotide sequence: TGTGCCAGCAGAGATGACAGTCGGGATGGCTACACCTTC. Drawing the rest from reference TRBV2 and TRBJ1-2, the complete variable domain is EPEVTQTPSHQVTQMGQEVILRCVPISNHLYFYWYRQILGQKVEFLVSFYNNEISEKSEIFDDQFSVERPDGSNFTLKIRSTKLEDSAMYFCASRDDSRDGYTFGSGTRLTVV.

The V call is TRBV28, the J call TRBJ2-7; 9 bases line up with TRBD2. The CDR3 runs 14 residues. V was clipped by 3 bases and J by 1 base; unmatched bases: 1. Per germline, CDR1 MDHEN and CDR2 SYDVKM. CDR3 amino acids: CASSFLAGSYEQYF. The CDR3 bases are TGTGCCAGCAGTTTTCTAGCGGGGTCCTACGAGCAGTACTTC.

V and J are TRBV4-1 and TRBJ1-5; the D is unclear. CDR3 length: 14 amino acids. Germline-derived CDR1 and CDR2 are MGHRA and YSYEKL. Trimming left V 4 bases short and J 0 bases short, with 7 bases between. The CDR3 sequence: CASSLGVSNQPQHF. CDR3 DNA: TGCGCCAGCAGCCTCGGAGTTAGCAATCAGCCCCAGCATTTT.